These 17 T cell receptor beta chains were sequenced from one sample in a study of T cells in narcolepsy (dated by TCRdb to the late 2010s). The library came from the immunoSEQ multiplex PCR assay. The table was pulled from immuneACCESS by TCRdb, which kept in-frame rearrangements only. Such tables lose some clones; where checked, under half of the loss comes from unresolved V genes, and the rest has no known cause. This sample lists fewer than 30,000 clones; 85% to 90% were detected once. The ten largest clones add up to approximately 1.3% of the sample. Sequenced material: CD45RA- memory CD4+ T cells from PBMCs. The cell subset or site label corresponds to: memory T cells sorted ex vivo from peripheral blood. These TCRs come from a human donor with narcolepsy.

The chain has TRBV7-9 and TRBJ2-6; TRBD1 matches at 11 bases. V gave up 3 bases and J gave up 2 bases; unmatched junction bases: 9. The length of the CDR3 is 19 residues. Per the germline V gene, CDR1 is SEHNR and CDR2 is FQNEAQ (reference sequence). The CDR3 reads CASSFGRTGGLTGANVLTF. CDR3 DNA: TGTGCCAGCAGCTTCGGTAGGACAGGGGGCTTGACTGGGGCCAACGTCCTGACTTTC.

The chain is built from TRBV2 and TRBJ2-1; weak D call: TRBD1 (6 bases). The CDR3 is 15 amino acids. Germline lookup yields CDR1 SNHLY and CDR2 FYNNEI. V lost 4 bases, J lost 6 bases, and 16 bases lay in between. The CDR3 protein is CASSVPRGGFNEQFF. Here the CDR3 DNA reads TGTGCCAGCAGTGTTCCCCGAGGGGGTTTCAATGAGCAGTTCTTC.

There are a few counts of this clone. The rearrangement uses TRBV6-6 and TRBJ1-3; D is undetermined. In germline, CDR1 is MNHNY, CDR2 SVGAGI (reference sequence). This CDR3 spans 12 amino acids. V was trimmed by 5 bases and J by 8 bases, leaving 10 bases between them. DNA for the CDR3: TGTGCCAGCAGTCCTATAGCGGACACCATATATTTT. Translating gives CASSPIADTIYF.

The rearrangement links TRBV9 to TRBJ2-7, with TRBD1 identical over 7 bases. V shed 0 bases and J 2 bases; nucleotides not matched to a gene: 5. Germline V lookup: CDR1 SGDLS, CDR2 YYNGEE. This CDR3 is 15 amino acids long. The CDR3 here is CASSVAQGPTYEQYF. The DNA for the CDR3 is TGTGCCAGCAGCGTAGCACAGGGGCCTACCTACGAGCAGTACTTC.

This clone was seen only once. This chain joins TRBV6-5 and TRBJ2-1; 7 bases are a match to TRBD2. The CDR3 extends over 15 amino acids. The germline gives CDR1 MNHEY, CDR2 SVGAGI. V lost 5 bases and J lost 4; bases outside the gene matches: 8. For the CDR3, the DNA is TGTGCCAGCAGTCCCCCCCGGGGAGGGTACAATGAGCAGTTCTTC. It codes for CASSPPRGGYNEQFF.

In its sample, this clone was seen once. The chain recombines TRBV19 with TRBJ2-7; 7 bases align to TRBD2. The CDR3 runs to 13 residues. Losses at the gene ends were 11 bases for V and 1 base for J; bases not matched to a gene: 8. CDR1 LNHDA and CDR2 SQIVND come from the germline V gene (reference sequence). The CDR3 loop is CACGLAASYEQYF. CDR3 bases: TGTGCCTGCGGGCTAGCGGCTTCCTACGAGCAGTACTTC.

This chain connects TRBV6-6 to TRBJ1-1, with D perhaps TRBD1 (6 bases). The CDR3 contains 12 residues. V lost 8 bases to trimming and J lost 10 bases, with 17 bases between them. Germline V gene lookup returns CDR1 MNHNY and CDR2 SVGAGI (reference sequence). The CDR3 DNA reads TGTGCCAGCCTTAAACAGGGTGAAGGAGCTTTCTTT. Amino acids: CASLKQGEGAFF.

The V and J genes are TRBV5-6 and TRBJ2-3, with D possibly being TRBD1 (5 bases). Germline values: CDR1 SGHDT, CDR2 YYEEEE. The CDR3 is 14 residues long. Trimming shortened V by 2 bases and J by 2 bases, and 9 bases separated the two germline ends. The CDR3: CASSFIQATDTQYF. As DNA, the CDR3 is TGTGCCAGCAGCTTTATACAGGCCACAGATACGCAGTATTTT.

V and J are TRBV5-4 and TRBJ2-5; D remains ambiguous. Trimming removed 3 bases at V and 0 bases at J, with 12 bases between. The germline CDR1 and CDR2 sequences are SGHNT and YYREEE (reference sequence). CDR3 length equals 15 residues. The CDR3 loop is CASSSNQAHQETQYF. DNA of the CDR3: TGTGCCAGCAGCTCGAACCAGGCTCACCAAGAGACCCAGTACTTC.

V usage is TRBV2 and J usage is TRBJ1-1; no clear D gene. Germline V CDR1 and CDR2: SNHLY, FYNNEI. The CDR3 has 14 amino acids. The V and J ends lost 5 bases and 4 bases respectively, with 14 bases between them. CDR3 bases: TGTGCCAGCAGTCTTCGGAGAGAGAGCACTGAAGCTTTCTTT. It encodes CASSLRRESTEAFF.

V and J are TRBV10-3 and TRBJ2-5; TRBD2 aligns across 14 bases. Germline CDR1 ENHRY, CDR2 SYGVKD. This CDR3 is 15 amino acids long. J gave up 2 bases and V 10 bases, and 6 bases lay outside the gene matches. This CDR3 is CATTGTSGRQETQYF. The CDR3 coding sequence is TGTGCCACCACGGGGACTAGCGGGAGACAAGAGACCCAGTACTTC.

The gene calls are TRBV5-4 and TRBJ2-1, with TRBD1 identical over 7 bases. CDR3 length: 13 amino acids. The germline gives CDR1 SGHNT, CDR2 YYREEE (reference sequence). V was clipped by 5 bases and J by 4 bases; unmatched bases: 3. CDR3 amino acids: CASRRDSYNEQFF. CDR3 nucleotide sequence: TGTGCCAGCAGACGGGACAGTTACAATGAGCAGTTCTTC. Combining the CDR3 with reference TRBV5-4 and TRBJ2-1 gives the whole variable domain ETGVTQSPTHLIKTRGQQVTLRCSSQSGHNTVSWYQQALGQGPQFIFQYYREEENGRGNFPPRFSGLQFPNYSSELNVNALELDDSALYLCASRRDSYNEQFFGPGTRLTVL.

The chain is built from TRBV10-3 and TRBJ1-5, with 9 nucleotides matching TRBD1. CDR3 length: 13 residues. V gave up 7 bases and J gave up 7 bases; unmatched junction bases: 5. From germline, CDR1 is ENHRY and CDR2 SYGVKD. The CDR3 sequence is CAITPGQGQPQHF. CDR3 nucleotides: TGTGCCATCACTCCGGGACAGGGACAGCCCCAGCATTTT.

V is TRBV19 and J is TRBJ1-3; TRBD1 might be the D (5 bases). Trimming removed 6 bases at V and 0 bases at J, with 15 bases between. In germline, CDR1 is LNHDA, CDR2 SQIVND (reference sequence). CDR3 length: 16 amino acids. The CDR3 DNA is TGTGCCAGTAGAGCGGGACTCACGAGCTCTGGAAACACCATATATTTT. This encodes CASRAGLTSSGNTIYF.

This clone was detected a few times. V usage is TRBV30 and J usage is TRBJ2-5; D unclear. From germline, CDR1 is GTSNPN and CDR2 SVGIG (reference sequence). This CDR3 has 12 residues. The CDR3 DNA sequence: TGTGCGTACGGCGGATACCAAGAGACCCAGTACTTC. Encoded protein: CAYGGYQETQYF.

This clone appeared once. The gene calls are TRBV7-8 and TRBJ1-4; TRBD1 is a possible D gene (5 bases). The V end lost 0 bases, the J end lost 8 bases, and 19 bases lay between the germline ends. The CDR3 is 17 amino acids. CDR1 and CDR2 (germline): SGHVS, FQNEAQ. The CDR3 loop is CASSLALPGLKEEKLFF. The DNA for the CDR3 is TGTGCCAGCAGCTTAGCGCTGCCAGGGTTGAAAGAGGAAAAACTGTTTTTT.

The chain has TRBV6-1 and TRBJ2-1; TRBD2 matches 10 bases. Looked up from germline, CDR1 is MNHNS and CDR2 is SASEGT. The CDR3 extends over 16 amino acids. V shed 3 bases and J 11 bases; nucleotides not matched to a gene: 13. CDR3 loop: CASSDLPSGGREKQFF. In DNA form, the CDR3 reads TGTGCCAGCAGTGACTTGCCTAGCGGGGGCCGGGAAAAGCAGTTCTTC.